This record covers a single T cell receptor (beta chain). Each case's diagnosis was confirmed by two pathologists on H&E. This entry is derived from a study of immune evolution from preneoplasia to lung adenocarcinoma. At the level of the study: HLA loss of heterozygosity: 6% to 7.5% AIS, about 15% MIA, roughly 30% ADC, none AAH.

Clones were sequenced by immunoSEQ multiplex PCR, and TCRdb holds only the in-frame ones, with some missing. The data show 20,000 to 25,000 clones, over 70% seen once. CDR1 is GTSNPN and CDR2 is SVGIG in the germline V gene (reference sequence). The CDR3 sequence is 13 residues long. V gave up 0 bases and J gave up 7 bases, with 12 bases separating them. The chain joins TRBV30 to TRBJ1-2; D gene ambiguous. The sequence derives from a person aged 55 to 75 with lung adenocarcinoma. The sequencing sample was made of FFPE invasive lung adenocarcinoma tissue. CDR3 sequence reads: CAWSVNQAGGYTF. CDR3 DNA sequence: TGTGCCTGGAGTGTAAACCAGGCCGGTGGCTACACCTTC.